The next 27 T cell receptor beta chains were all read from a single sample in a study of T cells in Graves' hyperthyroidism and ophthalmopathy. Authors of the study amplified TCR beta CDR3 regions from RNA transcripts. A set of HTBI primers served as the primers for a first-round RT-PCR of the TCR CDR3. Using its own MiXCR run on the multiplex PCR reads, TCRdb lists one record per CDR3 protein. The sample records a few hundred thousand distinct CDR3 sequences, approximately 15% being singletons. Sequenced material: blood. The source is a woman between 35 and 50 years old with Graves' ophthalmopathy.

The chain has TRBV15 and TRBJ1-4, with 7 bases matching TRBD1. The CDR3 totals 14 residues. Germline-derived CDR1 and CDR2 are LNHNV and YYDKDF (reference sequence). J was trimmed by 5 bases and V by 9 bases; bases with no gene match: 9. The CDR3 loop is CATKTGLGNEKLFF. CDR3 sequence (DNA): TGTGCCACAAAGACAGGGCTCGGCAATGAAAAACTGTTTTTT.

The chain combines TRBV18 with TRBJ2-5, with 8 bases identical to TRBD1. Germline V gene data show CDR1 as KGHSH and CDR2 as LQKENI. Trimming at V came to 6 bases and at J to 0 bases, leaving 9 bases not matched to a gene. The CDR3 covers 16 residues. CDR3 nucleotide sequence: TGTGCCAGCTCCACCTCCGGGACAGGCAACCAAGAGACCCAGTACTTC. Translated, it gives CASSTSGTGNQETQYF.

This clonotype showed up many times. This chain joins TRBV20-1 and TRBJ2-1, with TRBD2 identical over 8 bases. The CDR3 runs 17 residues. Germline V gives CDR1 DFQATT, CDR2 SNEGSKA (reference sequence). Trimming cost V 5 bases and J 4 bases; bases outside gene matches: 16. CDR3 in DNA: TGCAGTGCTTTCAGGGGTCTTGCGACGGGGGGGTACAATGAGCAGTTCTTC. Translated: CSAFRGLATGGYNEQFF.

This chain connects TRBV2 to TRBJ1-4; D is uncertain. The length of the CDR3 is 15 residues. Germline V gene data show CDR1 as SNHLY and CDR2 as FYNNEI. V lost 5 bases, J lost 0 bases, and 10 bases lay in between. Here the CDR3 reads CASSLPPATNEKLFF. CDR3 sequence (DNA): TGTGCCAGCAGTCTCCCCCCGGCAACTAATGAAAAACTGTTTTTT. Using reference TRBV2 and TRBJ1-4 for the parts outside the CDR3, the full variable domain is EPEVTQTPSHQVTQMGQEVILRCVPISNHLYFYWYRQILGQKVEFLVSFYNNEISEKSEIFDDQFSVERPDGSNFTLKIRSTKLEDSAMYFCASSLPPATNEKLFFGSGTQLSVL.

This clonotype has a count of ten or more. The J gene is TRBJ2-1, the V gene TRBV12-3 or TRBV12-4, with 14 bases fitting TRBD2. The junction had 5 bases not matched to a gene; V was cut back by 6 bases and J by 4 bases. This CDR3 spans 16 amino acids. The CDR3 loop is CASSLTSGGEYNEQFF. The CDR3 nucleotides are TGTGCCAGCAGCCTGACTAGCGGGGGGGAATACAATGAGCAGTTCTTC.

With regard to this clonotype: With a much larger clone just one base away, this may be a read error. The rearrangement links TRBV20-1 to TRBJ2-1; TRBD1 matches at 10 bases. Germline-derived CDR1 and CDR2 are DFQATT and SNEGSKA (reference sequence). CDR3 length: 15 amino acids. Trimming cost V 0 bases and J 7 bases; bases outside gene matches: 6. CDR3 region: CSARDAGTGVNEQFF. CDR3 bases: TGCAGTGCTAGAGATGCAGGGACAGGGGTTAATGAGCAGTTCTTC.

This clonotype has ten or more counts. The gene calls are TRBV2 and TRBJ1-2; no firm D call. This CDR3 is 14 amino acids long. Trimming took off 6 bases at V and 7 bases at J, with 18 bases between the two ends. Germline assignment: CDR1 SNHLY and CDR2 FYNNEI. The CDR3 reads CASSPDSSLGGYTF. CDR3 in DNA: TGTGCCAGCAGCCCGGACTCAAGTTTGGGTGGCTACACCTTC. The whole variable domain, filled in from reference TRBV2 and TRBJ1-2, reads EPEVTQTPSHQVTQMGQEVILRCVPISNHLYFYWYRQILGQKVEFLVSFYNNEISEKSEIFDDQFSVERPDGSNFTLKIRSTKLEDSAMYFCASSPDSSLGGYTFGSGTRLTVV.

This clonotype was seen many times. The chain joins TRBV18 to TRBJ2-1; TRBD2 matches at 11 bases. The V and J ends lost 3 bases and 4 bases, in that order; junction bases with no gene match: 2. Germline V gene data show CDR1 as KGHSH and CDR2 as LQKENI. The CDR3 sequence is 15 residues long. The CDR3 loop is CASSPTSGTYNEQFF. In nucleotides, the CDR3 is TGTGCCAGCTCACCGACTAGCGGGACGTACAATGAGCAGTTCTTC.

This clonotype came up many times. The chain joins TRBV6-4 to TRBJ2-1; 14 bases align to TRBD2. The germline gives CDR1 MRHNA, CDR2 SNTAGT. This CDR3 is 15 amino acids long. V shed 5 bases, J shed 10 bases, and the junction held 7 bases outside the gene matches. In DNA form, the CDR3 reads TGTGCCAGCAGTCCGACTAGCGGGGGGGCCGGCGAGCAGTTCTTC. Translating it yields CASSPTSGGAGEQFF.

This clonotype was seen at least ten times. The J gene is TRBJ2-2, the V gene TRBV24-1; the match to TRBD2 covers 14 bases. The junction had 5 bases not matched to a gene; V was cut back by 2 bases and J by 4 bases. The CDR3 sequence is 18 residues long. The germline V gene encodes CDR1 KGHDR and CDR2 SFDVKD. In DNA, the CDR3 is TGTGCCACCAGTGATTCGACTAGCGGGAGGGCCACCACCGGGGAGCTGTTTTTT. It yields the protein CATSDSTSGRATTGELFF.

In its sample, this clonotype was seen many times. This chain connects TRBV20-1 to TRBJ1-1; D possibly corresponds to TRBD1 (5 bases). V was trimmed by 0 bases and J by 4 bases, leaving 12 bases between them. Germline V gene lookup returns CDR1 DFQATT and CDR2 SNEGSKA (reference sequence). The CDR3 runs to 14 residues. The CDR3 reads CSARDRRGATEAFF. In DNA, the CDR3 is TGCAGTGCTAGAGATCGGAGGGGAGCCACTGAAGCTTTCTTT.

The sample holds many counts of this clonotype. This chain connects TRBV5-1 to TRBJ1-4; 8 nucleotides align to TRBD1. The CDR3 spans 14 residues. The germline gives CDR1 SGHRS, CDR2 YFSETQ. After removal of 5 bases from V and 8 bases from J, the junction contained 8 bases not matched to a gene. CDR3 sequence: CASSPGQDSEKLFF. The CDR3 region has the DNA TGCGCCAGCAGTCCGGGACAGGACAGCGAAAAACTGTTTTTT.

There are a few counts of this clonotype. The chain's CDR3 is CASSQDPGQGTPDYTDTQYF. Written as DNA, the CDR3 is TGTGCCAGCAGCCAGGACCCGGGACAGGGCACCCCCGACTACACAGATACGCAGTATTTT. The chain joins TRBV14 to TRBJ2-3; 9 bases agree with TRBD1. This CDR3 comprises 20 residues. Germline V gene data show CDR1 as SGHDN and CDR2 as FVKESK. Trimming at V came to 3 bases and at J to 2 bases, leaving 18 bases not matched to a gene.

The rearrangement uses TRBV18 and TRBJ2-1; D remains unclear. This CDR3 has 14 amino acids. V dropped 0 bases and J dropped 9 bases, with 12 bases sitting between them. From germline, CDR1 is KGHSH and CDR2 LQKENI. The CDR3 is CASSPPSQPSEQFF. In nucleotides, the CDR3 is TGTGCCAGCTCACCACCGTCTCAGCCGAGTGAGCAGTTCTTC. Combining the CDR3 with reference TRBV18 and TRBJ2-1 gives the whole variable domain NAGVMQNPRHLVRRRGQEARLRCSPMKGHSHVYWYRQLPEEGLKFMVYLQKENIIDESGMPKERFSAEFPKEGPSILRIQQVVRGDSAAYFCASSPPSQPSEQFFGPGTRLTVL.

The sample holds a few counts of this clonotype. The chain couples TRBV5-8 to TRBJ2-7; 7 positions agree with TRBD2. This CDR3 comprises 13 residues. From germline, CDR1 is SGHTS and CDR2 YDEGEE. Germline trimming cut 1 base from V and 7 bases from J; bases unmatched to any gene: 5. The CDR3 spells CASSLRLAEEQYF. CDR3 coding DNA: TGTGCCAGCAGCTTGAGACTAGCTGAGGAGCAGTACTTC.

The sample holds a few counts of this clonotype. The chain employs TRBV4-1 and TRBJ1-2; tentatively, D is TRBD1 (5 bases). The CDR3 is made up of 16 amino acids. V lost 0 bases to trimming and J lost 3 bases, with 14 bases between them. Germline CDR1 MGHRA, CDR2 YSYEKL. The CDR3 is CASSQDGGGTYYGYTF. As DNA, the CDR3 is TGCGCCAGCAGCCAAGACGGGGGTGGGACTTACTATGGCTACACCTTC.

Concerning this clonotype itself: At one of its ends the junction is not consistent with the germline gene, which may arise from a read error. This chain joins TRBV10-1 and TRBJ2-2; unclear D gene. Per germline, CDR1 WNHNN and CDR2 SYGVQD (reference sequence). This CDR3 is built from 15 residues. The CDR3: CASSARRSPTEELFF. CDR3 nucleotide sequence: TGCGCCAGCAGCGCACGCAGGTCCCCCACCGAGGAGCTGTTTTTT.

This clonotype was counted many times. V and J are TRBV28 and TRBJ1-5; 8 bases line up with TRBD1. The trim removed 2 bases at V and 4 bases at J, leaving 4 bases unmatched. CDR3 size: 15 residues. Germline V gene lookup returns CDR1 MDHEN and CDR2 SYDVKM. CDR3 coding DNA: TGTGCCAGCAGTTTACGGGACAGGTATAATCAGCCCCAGCATTTT. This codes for CASSLRDRYNQPQHF.

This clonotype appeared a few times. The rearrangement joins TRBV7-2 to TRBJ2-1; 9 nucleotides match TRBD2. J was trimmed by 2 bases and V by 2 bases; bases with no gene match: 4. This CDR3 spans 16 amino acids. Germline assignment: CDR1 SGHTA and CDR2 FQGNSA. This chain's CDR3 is CASSLWAGGTYNEQFF. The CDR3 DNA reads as TGTGCCAGCAGCTTATGGGCGGGAGGGACCTACAATGAGCAGTTCTTC.

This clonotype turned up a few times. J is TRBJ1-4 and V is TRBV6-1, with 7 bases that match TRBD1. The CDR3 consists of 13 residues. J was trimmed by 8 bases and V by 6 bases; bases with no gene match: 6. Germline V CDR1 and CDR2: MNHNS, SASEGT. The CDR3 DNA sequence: TGTGCCAGCAGGCAAGACAGGGTGGAAAAACTGTTTTTT. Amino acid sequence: CASRQDRVEKLFF.

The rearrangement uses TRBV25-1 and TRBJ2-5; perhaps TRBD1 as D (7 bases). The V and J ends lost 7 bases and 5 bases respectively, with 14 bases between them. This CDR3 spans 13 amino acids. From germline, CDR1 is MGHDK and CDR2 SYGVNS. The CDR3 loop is CASKGAGRETQYF. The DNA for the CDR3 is TGTGCCAGCAAGGGGGCGGGAAGGGAGACCCAGTACTTC.

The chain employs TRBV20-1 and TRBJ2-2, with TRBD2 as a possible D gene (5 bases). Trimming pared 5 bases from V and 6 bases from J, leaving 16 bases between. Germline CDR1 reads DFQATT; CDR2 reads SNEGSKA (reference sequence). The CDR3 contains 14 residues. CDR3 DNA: TGCAGTGCTTCACGACCTGGGCGGGCCGGGGAGCTGTTTTTT. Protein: CSASRPGRAGELFF.

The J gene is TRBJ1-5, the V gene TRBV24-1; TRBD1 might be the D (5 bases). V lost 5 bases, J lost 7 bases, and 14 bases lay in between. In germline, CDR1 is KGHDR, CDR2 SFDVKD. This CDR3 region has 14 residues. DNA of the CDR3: TGTGCCACCAGTGTGGCGGGGGTGTTACAGCCCCAGCATTTT. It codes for CATSVAGVLQPQHF.

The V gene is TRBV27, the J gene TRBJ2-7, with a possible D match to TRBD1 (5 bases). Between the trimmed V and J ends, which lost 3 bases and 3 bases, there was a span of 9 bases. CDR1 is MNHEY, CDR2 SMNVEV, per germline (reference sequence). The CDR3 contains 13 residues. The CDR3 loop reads CASSLTDHYEQYF. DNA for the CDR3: TGTGCCAGCAGTTTGACAGATCACTACGAGCAGTACTTC.

CDR3 nucleotide sequence: TGTGCCAGCAGCTTAGTAGGACTAGCCTACGAGCAGTACTTC. This sequence encodes CASSLVGLAYEQYF. The rearrangement links TRBV7-9 to TRBJ2-7; 7 bases map to TRBD2. This CDR3 has 14 amino acids. Trimming cost V 1 base and J 2 bases; bases outside gene matches: 2. Germline CDR1 reads SEHNR; CDR2 reads FQNEAQ (reference sequence).

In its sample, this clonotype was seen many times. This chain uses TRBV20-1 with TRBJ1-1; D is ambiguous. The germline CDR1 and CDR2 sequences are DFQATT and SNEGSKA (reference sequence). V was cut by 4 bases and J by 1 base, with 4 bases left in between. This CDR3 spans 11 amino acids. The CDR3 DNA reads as TGCAGTGCTATAGAGAACACTGAAGCTTTCTTT. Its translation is CSAIENTEAFF.

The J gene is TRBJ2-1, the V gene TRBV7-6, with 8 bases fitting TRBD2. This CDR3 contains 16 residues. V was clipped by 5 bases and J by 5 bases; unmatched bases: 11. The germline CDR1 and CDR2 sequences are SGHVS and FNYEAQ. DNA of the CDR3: TGTGCCAGCAGCCCGGCGGCAGCGGGGGTAGACAATGAGCAGTTCTTC. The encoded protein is CASSPAAAGVDNEQFF.